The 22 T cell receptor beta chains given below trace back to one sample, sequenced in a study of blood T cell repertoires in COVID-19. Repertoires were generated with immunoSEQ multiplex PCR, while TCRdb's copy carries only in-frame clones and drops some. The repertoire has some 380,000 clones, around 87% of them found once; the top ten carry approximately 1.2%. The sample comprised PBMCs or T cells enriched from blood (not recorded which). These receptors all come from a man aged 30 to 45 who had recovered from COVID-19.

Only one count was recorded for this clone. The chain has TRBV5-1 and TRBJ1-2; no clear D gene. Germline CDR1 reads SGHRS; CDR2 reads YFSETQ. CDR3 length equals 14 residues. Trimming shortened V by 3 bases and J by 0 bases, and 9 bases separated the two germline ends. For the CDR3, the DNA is TGCGCCAGCAGCTCCGGGGAGGCTAACTATGGCTACACCTTC. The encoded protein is CASSSGEANYGYTF. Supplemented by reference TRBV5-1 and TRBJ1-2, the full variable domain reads KAGVTQTPRYLIKTRGQQVTLSCSPISGHRSVSWYQQTPGQGLQFLFEYFSETQRNKGNFPGRFSGRQFSNSRSEMNVSTLELGDSALYLCASSSGEANYGYTFGSGTRLTVV.

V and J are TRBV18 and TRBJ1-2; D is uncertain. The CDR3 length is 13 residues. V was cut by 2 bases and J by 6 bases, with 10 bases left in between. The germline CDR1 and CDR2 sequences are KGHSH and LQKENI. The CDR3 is CASSPNRDHGYTF. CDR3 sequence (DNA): TGTGCCAGCTCACCAAACAGAGATCATGGCTACACCTTC.

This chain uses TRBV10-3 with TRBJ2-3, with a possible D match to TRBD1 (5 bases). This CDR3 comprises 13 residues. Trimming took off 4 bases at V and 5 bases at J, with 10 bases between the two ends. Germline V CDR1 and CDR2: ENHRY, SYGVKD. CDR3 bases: TGTGCCATCAGTGTCGCAAGGGGAGATACGCAGTATTTT. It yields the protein CAISVARGDTQYF.

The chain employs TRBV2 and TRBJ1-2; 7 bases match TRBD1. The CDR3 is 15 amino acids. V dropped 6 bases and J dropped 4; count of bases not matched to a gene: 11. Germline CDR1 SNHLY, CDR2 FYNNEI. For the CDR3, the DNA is TGTGCCAGCAGCTCTAGACAGGGCCGCTCCTATGGCTACACCTTC. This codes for CASSSRQGRSYGYTF. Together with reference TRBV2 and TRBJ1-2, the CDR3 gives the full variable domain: EPEVTQTPSHQVTQMGQEVILRCVPISNHLYFYWYRQILGQKVEFLVSFYNNEISEKSEIFDDQFSVERPDGSNFTLKIRSTKLEDSAMYFCASSSRQGRSYGYTFGSGTRLTVV.

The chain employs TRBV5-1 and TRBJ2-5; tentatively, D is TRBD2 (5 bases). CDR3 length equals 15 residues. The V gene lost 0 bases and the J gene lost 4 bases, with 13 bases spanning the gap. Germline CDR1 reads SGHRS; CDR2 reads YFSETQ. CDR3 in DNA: TGCGCCAGCAGCTTGGCCGGGGTGAACCGAGAGACCCAGTACTTC. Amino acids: CASSLAGVNRETQYF.

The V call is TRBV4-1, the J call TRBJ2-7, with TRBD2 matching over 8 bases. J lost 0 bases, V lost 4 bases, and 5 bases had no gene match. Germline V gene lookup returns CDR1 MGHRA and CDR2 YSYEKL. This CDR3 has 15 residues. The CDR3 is CASSPAGGRSYEQYF. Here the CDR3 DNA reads TGCGCCAGCAGCCCGGCGGGGGGCCGCTCCTACGAGCAGTACTTC.

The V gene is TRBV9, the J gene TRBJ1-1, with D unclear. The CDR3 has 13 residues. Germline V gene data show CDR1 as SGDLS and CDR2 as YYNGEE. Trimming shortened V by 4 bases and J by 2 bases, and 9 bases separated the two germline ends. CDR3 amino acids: CASSSLPNTEAFF. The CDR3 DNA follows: TGTGCCAGCAGCTCCCTCCCCAACACTGAAGCTTTCTTT.

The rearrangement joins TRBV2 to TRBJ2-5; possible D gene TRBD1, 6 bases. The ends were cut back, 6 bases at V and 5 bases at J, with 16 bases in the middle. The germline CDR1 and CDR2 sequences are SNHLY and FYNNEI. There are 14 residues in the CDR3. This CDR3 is CASSVTGLRETQYF. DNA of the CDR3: TGTGCCAGCAGCGTGACAGGTTTGAGGGAGACCCAGTACTTC.

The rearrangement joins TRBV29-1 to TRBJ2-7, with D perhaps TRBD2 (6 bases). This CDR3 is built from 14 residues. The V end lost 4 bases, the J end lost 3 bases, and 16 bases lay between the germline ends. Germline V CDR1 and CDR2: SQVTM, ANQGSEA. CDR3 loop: CSVGSGRLSYEQYF. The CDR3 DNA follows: TGCAGCGTTGGGAGTGGGAGGTTAAGCTACGAGCAGTACTTC.

The CDR3 DNA follows: TGTGCCAGCGTTGACAGGTACACCTACGAGCAGTACTTC. It encodes CASVDRYTYEQYF. The V and J genes are TRBV2 and TRBJ2-7; D is possibly TRBD1 (6 bases). Trimming shortened V by 8 bases and J by 2 bases, and 13 bases separated the two germline ends. The CDR3 totals 13 residues. The germline CDR1 and CDR2 sequences are SNHLY and FYNNEI.

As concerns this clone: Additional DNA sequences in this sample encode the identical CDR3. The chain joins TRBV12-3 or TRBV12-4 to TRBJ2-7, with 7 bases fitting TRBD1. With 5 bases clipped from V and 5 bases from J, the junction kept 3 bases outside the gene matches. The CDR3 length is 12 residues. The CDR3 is CASSPDRDEQYF. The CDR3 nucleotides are TGTGCCAGCAGTCCCGACAGGGACGAGCAGTACTTC.

The CDR3 reads CASRRGQGSDSPLHF. Written as DNA, the CDR3 is TGCGCCAGCAGACGTGGTCAGGGTTCCGATTCACCCCTCCACTTT. This chain links TRBV5-1 with TRBJ1-6; D perhaps matches TRBD1 (5 bases). The germline V gene encodes CDR1 SGHRS and CDR2 YFSETQ. The germline V and J ends were trimmed by 5 bases and 8 bases, with 17 bases remaining between them. There are 15 residues in the CDR3.

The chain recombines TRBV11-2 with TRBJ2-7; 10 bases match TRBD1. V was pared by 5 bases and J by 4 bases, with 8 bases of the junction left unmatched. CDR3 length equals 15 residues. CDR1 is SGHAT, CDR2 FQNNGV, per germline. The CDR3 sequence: CASSHQTGGGYEQYF. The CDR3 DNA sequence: TGTGCCAGCAGCCATCAGACAGGGGGCGGTTACGAGCAGTACTTC.

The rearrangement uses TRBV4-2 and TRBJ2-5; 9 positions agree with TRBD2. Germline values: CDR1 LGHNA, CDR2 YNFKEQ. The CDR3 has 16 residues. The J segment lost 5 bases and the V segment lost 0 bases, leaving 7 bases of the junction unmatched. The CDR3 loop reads CASSQDRAGGVETQYF. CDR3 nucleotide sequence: TGTGCCAGCAGCCAAGATAGGGCGGGGGGGGTTGAGACCCAGTACTTC.

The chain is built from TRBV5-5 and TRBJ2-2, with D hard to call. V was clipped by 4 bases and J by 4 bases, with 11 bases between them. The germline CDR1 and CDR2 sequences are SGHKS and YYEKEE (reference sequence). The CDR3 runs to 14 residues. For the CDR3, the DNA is TGTGCCAGCAGCCCCGGTACGCCCACCGGGGAGCTGTTTTTT. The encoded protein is CASSPGTPTGELFF.

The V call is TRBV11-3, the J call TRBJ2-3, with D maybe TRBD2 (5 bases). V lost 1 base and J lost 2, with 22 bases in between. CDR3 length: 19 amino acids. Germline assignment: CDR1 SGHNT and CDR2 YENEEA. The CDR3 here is CASSLGPPGRPDNTDTQYF. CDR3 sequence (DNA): TGTGCCAGCAGCTTAGGCCCCCCGGGAAGGCCCGATAACACAGATACGCAGTATTTT. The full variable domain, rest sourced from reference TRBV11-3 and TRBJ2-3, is EAGVVQSPRYKIIEKKQPVAFWCNPISGHNTLYWYLQNLGQGPELLIRYENEEAVDDSQLPKDRFSAERLKGVDSTLKIQPAELGDSAVYLCASSLGPPGRPDNTDTQYFGPGTRLTVL.

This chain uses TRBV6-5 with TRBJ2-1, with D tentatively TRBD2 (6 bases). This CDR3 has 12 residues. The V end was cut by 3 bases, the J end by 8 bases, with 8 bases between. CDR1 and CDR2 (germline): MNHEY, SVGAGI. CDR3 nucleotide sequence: TGTGCCAGCAGTTATTGGGGGGATGAGCAGTTCTTC. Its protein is CASSYWGDEQFF.

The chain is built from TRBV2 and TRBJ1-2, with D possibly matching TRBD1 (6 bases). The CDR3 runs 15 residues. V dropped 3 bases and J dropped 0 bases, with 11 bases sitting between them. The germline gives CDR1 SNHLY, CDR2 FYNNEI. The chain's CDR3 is CASSEDSGANYGYTF. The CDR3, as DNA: TGTGCCAGCAGTGAGGACAGTGGAGCTAACTATGGCTACACCTTC.

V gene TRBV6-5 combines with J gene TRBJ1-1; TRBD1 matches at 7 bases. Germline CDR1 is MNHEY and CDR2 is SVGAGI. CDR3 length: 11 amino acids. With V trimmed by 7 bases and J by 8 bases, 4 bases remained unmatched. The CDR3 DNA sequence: TGTGCCAGCACCCGGGACAGCGAAGCTTTCTTT. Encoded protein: CASTRDSEAFF.

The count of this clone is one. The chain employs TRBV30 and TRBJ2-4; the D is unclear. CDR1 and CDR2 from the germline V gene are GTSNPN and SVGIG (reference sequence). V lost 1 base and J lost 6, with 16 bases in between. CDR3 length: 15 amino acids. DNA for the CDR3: TGTGCCTGGAGTGCGAACTTTCCACTGAGAAACATTCAGTACTTC. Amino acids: CAWSANFPLRNIQYF.

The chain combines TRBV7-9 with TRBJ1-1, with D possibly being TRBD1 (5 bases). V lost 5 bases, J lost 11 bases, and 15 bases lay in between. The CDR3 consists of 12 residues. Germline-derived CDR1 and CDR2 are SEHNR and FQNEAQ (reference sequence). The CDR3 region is CASSHLGGEAFF. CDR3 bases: TGTGCCAGCAGCCATTTGGGGGGTGAGGCTTTCTTT.

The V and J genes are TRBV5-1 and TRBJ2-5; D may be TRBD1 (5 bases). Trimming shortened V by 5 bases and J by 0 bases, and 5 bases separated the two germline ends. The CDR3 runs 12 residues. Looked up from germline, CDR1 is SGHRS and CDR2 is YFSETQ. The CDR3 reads CASRQDQETQYF. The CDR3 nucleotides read TGCGCCAGCAGACAGGACCAAGAGACCCAGTACTTC.